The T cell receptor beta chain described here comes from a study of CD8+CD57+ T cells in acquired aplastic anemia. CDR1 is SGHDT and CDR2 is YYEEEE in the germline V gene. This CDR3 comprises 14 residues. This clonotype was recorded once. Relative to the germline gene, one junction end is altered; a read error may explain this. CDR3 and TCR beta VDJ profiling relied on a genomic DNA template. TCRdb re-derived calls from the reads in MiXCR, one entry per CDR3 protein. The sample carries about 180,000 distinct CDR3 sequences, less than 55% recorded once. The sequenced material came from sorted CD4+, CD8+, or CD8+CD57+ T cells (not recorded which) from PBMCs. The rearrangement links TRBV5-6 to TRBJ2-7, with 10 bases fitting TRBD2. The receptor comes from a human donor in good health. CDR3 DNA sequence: TGCGCCAGCAGCAAACTAGCGGGGCACTACGAGCAGTACTTC. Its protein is CASSKLAGHYEQYF.